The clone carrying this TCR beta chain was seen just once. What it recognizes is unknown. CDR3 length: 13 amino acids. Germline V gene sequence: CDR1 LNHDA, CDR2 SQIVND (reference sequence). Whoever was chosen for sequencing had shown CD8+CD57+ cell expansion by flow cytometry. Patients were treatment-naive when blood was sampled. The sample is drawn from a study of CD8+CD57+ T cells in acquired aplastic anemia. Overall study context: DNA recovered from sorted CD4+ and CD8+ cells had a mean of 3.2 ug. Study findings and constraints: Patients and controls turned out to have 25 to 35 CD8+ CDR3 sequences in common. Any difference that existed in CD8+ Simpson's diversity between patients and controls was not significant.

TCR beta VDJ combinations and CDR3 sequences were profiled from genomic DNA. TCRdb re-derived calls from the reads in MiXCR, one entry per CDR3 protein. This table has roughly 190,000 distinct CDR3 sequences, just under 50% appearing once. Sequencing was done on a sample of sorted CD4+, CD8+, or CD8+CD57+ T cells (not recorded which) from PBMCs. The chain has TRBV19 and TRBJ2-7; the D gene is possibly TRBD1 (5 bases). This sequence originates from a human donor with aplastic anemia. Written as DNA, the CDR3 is TGTCCGATACAGGATGAGAGGTCCTACGAGCAGTACTTC. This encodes CPIQDERSYEQYF.